A selection of T cell receptor beta chains follows, all from one sample in a study of blood T cell repertoires in COVID-19. Only in-frame clones appear in the TCRdb table, and some are missing; sequencing was by immunoSEQ multiplex PCR. The table shows about 230,000 clones, with roughly 87% occurring only once. The sequencing input was peripheral blood. The receptors here all came from a woman between 18 and 30 years old who had recovered from COVID-19. The CDR3 runs from the conserved cysteine through the conserved F or W. D genes are given only for firm matches. A clone size is listed for some rows: how often the clone was seen (once, few, many), or a class if it is expanded.

clone_size: -; j_call: TRBJ2-3; d_call: -; v_call: TRBV7-9; cdr3_nt: TGTGCCAGCAGCTTAGGGAGGGGCTTGGGCACAGATACGCAGTATTTT; cdr3_aa: CASSLGRGLGTDTQYF
clone_size: once; j_call: TRBJ2-7; d_call: -; v_call: TRBV21-1; cdr3_nt: TGTGCCAGCAGCAAAGCGCTTTTGCCTAGCGGGAATTGCAACGAGCAGTACTTC; cdr3_aa: CASSKALLPSGNCNEQYF
clone_size: -; j_call: TRBJ1-1; d_call: -; v_call: TRBV29-1; cdr3_nt: TGCAGCGTTGTGGAACCGGGACTTGAAGCTTTCTTT; cdr3_aa: CSVVEPGLEAFF
clone_size: -; j_call: TRBJ2-1; d_call: TRBD2; v_call: TRBV7-2; cdr3_nt: TGTGCCAGCAGCCAACATAGCGGGACCAACAACAATGAGCAGTTCTTC; cdr3_aa: CASSQHSGTNNNEQFF
clone_size: few; j_call: TRBJ2-1; d_call: -; v_call: TRBV23-1; cdr3_nt: TGCGCCAGCAGTCAATCACTAAAAACCCATGAGCAGTTCTTC; cdr3_aa: CASSQSLKTHEQFF
clone_size: -; j_call: TRBJ1-5; d_call: -; v_call: TRBV7-8; cdr3_nt: TGTGCCAGCAGCTTAGCAGGGGCCCTTAACAATCAGCCCCAGCATTTT; cdr3_aa: CASSLAGALNNQPQHF
clone_size: few; j_call: TRBJ1-6; d_call: -; v_call: TRBV20-1; cdr3_nt: TGCAGTGCTGTACTGTCACCCCTCCACTTT; cdr3_aa: CSAVLSPLHF
clone_size: -; j_call: TRBJ2-5; d_call: -; v_call: TRBV19; cdr3_nt: TGTGCCAGTAGCCAGGGAGAGACCCAGTACTTC; cdr3_aa: CASSQGETQYF
clone_size: once; j_call: TRBJ1-2; d_call: TRBD1; v_call: TRBV5-1; cdr3_nt: TGCGCCAGCAGCTTGGGACAGGGGATTGAGGGCTACACCTTC; cdr3_aa: CASSLGQGIEGYTF
clone_size: once; j_call: TRBJ2-3; d_call: -; v_call: TRBV18; cdr3_nt: TGTGCCAGCTCACCCCCGACAGATACGCAGTATTTT; cdr3_aa: CASSPPTDTQYF
clone_size: -; j_call: TRBJ2-1; d_call: TRBD2; v_call: TRBV27; cdr3_nt: TGTGCCAGCAGTTTAGCGGGGGGGGACTACAATGAGCAGTTCTTC; cdr3_aa: CASSLAGGDYNEQFF
clone_size: once; j_call: TRBJ1-6; d_call: TRBD1; v_call: TRBV7-2; cdr3_nt: TGTGCCAGCAGCCTCGACAGGGGGCGTTCACCCCTCCACTTT; cdr3_aa: CASSLDRGRSPLHF
clone_size: few; j_call: TRBJ1-2; d_call: -; v_call: TRBV25-1; cdr3_nt: TGTGCCAGCAGTTTCACCGGGTCAGGGGCTATTAACTATGGCTACACCTTC; cdr3_aa: CASSFTGSGAINYGYTF
clone_size: -; j_call: TRBJ2-7; d_call: -; v_call: TRBV6-2/TRBV6-3; cdr3_nt: TGTGCCAGCAGTCCCTTAAACAGGGTCTCCTACGAGCAGTACTTC; cdr3_aa: CASSPLNRVSYEQYF
clone_size: once; j_call: TRBJ2-7; d_call: -; v_call: TRBV30; cdr3_nt: TGTGCCCAACGAGTAACCGGGTACGAGCAGTACTTC; cdr3_aa: CAQRVTGYEQYF
clone_size: -; j_call: TRBJ1-2; d_call: TRBD1; v_call: TRBV4-1; cdr3_nt: TGCGCCAGCAGCCAAGAAGACAGGGGAGATTATGGCTACACCTTC; cdr3_aa: CASSQEDRGDYGYTF
clone_size: few; j_call: TRBJ2-1; d_call: -; v_call: TRBV6-5; cdr3_nt: TGTGCCAGCAGTTACTCAAGCAGGGGCGATGAGCAGTTCTTC; cdr3_aa: CASSYSSRGDEQFF
clone_size: -; j_call: TRBJ1-2; d_call: TRBD1; v_call: TRBV6-4; cdr3_nt: TGTGCCAGCAGTGATCCGGACAGGGAAGGAGGCTACACCTTC; cdr3_aa: CASSDPDREGGYTF
clone_size: -; j_call: TRBJ2-5; d_call: TRBD2; v_call: TRBV20-1; cdr3_nt: TGCAGTGCTAGTGGGGCGGTAGCGGGACCCCAAGAGACCCAGTACTTC; cdr3_aa: CSASGAVAGPQETQYF
clone_size: -; j_call: TRBJ2-2; d_call: -; v_call: TRBV7-2; cdr3_nt: TGTGCCAGCAGCTTAGACTGGACTCAACGGCCGAACACCGGGGAGCTGTTTTTT; cdr3_aa: CASSLDWTQRPNTGELFF
clone_size: -; j_call: TRBJ1-4; d_call: TRBD1; v_call: TRBV3-1/TRBV3-2; cdr3_nt: TGTGCCAGCCGATCGACAGGGGTAGGTGAAAAACTGTTTTTT; cdr3_aa: CASRSTGVGEKLFF
clone_size: -; j_call: TRBJ2-1; d_call: TRBD1; v_call: TRBV3-1/TRBV3-2; cdr3_nt: TGTGCCAGCAGCACGAGGGGGCTCAAGGGCCTGGTGGGAAAGGACAATGAGCAGTTCTTC; cdr3_aa: CASSTRGLKGLVGKDNEQFF
clone_size: -; j_call: TRBJ1-1; d_call: TRBD1; v_call: TRBV3-1/TRBV3-2; cdr3_nt: TGTGCCAGCAGAACCACAGGGGGCACTGAAGCTTTCTTT; cdr3_aa: CASRTTGGTEAFF
clone_size: -; j_call: TRBJ1-1; d_call: -; v_call: TRBV10-3; cdr3_nt: TGTGCCATCAGTGAGTCGACTCGGGAGGCTTGGGGGGTCACTGAAGCTTTCTTT; cdr3_aa: CAISESTREAWGVTEAFF
clone_size: -; j_call: TRBJ2-7; d_call: -; v_call: TRBV29-1; cdr3_nt: TGCAGCGTTGAAGACAGGGCCTACGAGCAGTACTTC; cdr3_aa: CSVEDRAYEQYF
clone_size: -; j_call: TRBJ2-7; d_call: TRBD2; v_call: TRBV19; cdr3_nt: TGTGCCAGTATTGGAGCGGGAGAACGGGGGCAGTACTTC; cdr3_aa: CASIGAGERGQYF
clone_size: -; j_call: TRBJ2-7; d_call: -; v_call: TRBV7-9; cdr3_nt: TGTGCCAGCAGCTTAGCAGGAGGAACCTACGAGCAGTACTTC; cdr3_aa: CASSLAGGTYEQYF
clone_size: -; j_call: TRBJ2-1; d_call: -; v_call: TRBV19; cdr3_nt: TGTGCCAGTAGTATAGATGCAGGGAGGTTGGGTGAGCAGTTCTTC; cdr3_aa: CASSIDAGRLGEQFF
clone_size: -; j_call: TRBJ2-1; d_call: TRBD2; v_call: TRBV6-2/TRBV6-3; cdr3_nt: TGTGCCAGCAGTTACTCAAAGACTAGCGGGAGGTACAATGAGCAGTTCTTC; cdr3_aa: CASSYSKTSGRYNEQFF
clone_size: -; j_call: TRBJ1-1; d_call: -; v_call: TRBV18; cdr3_nt: TGTGCCAGCTCCCCGAACCAGGGGACCTTGAACACTGAAGCTTTCTTT; cdr3_aa: CASSPNQGTLNTEAFF
clone_size: -; j_call: TRBJ2-1; d_call: -; v_call: TRBV29-1; cdr3_nt: TGCAGCGTTGAAGATCAGGGTCCAAGCTCCTACAATGAGCAGTTCTTC; cdr3_aa: CSVEDQGPSSYNEQFF
clone_size: -; j_call: TRBJ1-5; d_call: -; v_call: TRBV4-3; cdr3_nt: TGCGCCAGCAGCCAAGCACGGGGGGTGTCCAATCAGCCCCAGCATTTT; cdr3_aa: CASSQARGVSNQPQHF
clone_size: -; j_call: TRBJ2-7; d_call: TRBD1; v_call: TRBV6-5; cdr3_nt: TGTGCCAGCAGAGGGACAGGGAAAATCGAGCAGTACTTC; cdr3_aa: CASRGTGKIEQYF
clone_size: -; j_call: TRBJ1-1; d_call: -; v_call: TRBV25-1; cdr3_nt: TGTGCCAGCAGTGAATTAATACAGGGTGAAGCTTTCTTT; cdr3_aa: CASSELIQGEAFF
clone_size: -; j_call: TRBJ2-1; d_call: TRBD1; v_call: TRBV30; cdr3_nt: TGTGCTCTCCAGGGACAGGCCTACAATGAGCAGTTCTTC; cdr3_aa: CALQGQAYNEQFF
clone_size: -; j_call: TRBJ1-1; d_call: TRBD1; v_call: TRBV2; cdr3_nt: TGTGCCAGCAGTAAGGGACAGGGAGGCACTGAAGCTTTCTTT; cdr3_aa: CASSKGQGGTEAFF
clone_size: -; j_call: TRBJ2-7; d_call: TRBD1; v_call: TRBV27; cdr3_nt: TGTGCCAGCAGTTTAAAGGGGGCCTCCTACGAGCAGTACTTC; cdr3_aa: CASSLKGASYEQYF